This T cell receptor (beta chain) was recovered during a study of shared T cell receptors in the human thymus. Germline CDR1 is MRHNA and CDR2 is SNTAGT. V lost 0 bases to trimming and J lost 4 bases; unmatched junction nucleotides: 18. The CDR3 loop spans 20 amino acids. Sequencing used immunoSEQ multiplex PCR; TCRdb keeps in-frame clones, though not all of them. In the table there are hundreds of thousands of clones, over 90% of which are singletons. The sequencing sample was made of thymocytes. The receptor was derived from a human donor. This chain connects TRBV6-4 to TRBJ2-3; TRBD2 aligns across 8 bases. This CDR3 reads CASSDSSLPLPGGASDTQYF. CDR3 coding DNA: TGTGCCAGCAGTGACTCCTCACTTCCCCTTCCGGGAGGGGCCTCAGATACGCAGTATTTT.